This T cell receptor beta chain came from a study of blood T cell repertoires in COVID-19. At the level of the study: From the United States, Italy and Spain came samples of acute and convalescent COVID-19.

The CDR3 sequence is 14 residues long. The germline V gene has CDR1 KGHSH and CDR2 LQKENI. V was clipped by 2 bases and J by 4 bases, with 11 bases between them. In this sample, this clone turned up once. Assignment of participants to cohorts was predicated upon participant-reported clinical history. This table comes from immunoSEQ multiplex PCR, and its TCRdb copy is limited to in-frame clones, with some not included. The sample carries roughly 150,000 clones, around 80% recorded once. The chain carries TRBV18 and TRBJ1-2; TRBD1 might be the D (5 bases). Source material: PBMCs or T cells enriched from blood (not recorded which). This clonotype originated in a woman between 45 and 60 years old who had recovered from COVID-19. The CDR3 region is CASSPGGKLYGYTF. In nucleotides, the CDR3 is TGTGCCAGCTCACCAGGGGGGAAACTCTATGGCTACACCTTC.